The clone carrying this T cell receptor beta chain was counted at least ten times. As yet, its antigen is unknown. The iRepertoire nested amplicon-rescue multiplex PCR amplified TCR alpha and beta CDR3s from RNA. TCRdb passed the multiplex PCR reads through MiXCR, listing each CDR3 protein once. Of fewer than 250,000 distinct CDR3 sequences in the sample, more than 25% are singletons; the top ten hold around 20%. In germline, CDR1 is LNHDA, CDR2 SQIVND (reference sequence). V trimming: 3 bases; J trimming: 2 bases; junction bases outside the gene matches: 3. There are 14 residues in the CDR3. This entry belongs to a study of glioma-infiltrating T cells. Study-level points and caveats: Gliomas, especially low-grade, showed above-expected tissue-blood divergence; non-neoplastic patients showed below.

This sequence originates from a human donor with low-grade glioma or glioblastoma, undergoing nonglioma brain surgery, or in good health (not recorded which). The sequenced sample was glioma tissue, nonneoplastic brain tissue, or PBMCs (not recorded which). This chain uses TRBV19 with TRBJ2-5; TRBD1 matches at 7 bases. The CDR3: CASSMGRGQETQYF. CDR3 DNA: TGTGCCAGTAGTATGGGCAGGGGGCAAGAGACCCAGTACTTC.